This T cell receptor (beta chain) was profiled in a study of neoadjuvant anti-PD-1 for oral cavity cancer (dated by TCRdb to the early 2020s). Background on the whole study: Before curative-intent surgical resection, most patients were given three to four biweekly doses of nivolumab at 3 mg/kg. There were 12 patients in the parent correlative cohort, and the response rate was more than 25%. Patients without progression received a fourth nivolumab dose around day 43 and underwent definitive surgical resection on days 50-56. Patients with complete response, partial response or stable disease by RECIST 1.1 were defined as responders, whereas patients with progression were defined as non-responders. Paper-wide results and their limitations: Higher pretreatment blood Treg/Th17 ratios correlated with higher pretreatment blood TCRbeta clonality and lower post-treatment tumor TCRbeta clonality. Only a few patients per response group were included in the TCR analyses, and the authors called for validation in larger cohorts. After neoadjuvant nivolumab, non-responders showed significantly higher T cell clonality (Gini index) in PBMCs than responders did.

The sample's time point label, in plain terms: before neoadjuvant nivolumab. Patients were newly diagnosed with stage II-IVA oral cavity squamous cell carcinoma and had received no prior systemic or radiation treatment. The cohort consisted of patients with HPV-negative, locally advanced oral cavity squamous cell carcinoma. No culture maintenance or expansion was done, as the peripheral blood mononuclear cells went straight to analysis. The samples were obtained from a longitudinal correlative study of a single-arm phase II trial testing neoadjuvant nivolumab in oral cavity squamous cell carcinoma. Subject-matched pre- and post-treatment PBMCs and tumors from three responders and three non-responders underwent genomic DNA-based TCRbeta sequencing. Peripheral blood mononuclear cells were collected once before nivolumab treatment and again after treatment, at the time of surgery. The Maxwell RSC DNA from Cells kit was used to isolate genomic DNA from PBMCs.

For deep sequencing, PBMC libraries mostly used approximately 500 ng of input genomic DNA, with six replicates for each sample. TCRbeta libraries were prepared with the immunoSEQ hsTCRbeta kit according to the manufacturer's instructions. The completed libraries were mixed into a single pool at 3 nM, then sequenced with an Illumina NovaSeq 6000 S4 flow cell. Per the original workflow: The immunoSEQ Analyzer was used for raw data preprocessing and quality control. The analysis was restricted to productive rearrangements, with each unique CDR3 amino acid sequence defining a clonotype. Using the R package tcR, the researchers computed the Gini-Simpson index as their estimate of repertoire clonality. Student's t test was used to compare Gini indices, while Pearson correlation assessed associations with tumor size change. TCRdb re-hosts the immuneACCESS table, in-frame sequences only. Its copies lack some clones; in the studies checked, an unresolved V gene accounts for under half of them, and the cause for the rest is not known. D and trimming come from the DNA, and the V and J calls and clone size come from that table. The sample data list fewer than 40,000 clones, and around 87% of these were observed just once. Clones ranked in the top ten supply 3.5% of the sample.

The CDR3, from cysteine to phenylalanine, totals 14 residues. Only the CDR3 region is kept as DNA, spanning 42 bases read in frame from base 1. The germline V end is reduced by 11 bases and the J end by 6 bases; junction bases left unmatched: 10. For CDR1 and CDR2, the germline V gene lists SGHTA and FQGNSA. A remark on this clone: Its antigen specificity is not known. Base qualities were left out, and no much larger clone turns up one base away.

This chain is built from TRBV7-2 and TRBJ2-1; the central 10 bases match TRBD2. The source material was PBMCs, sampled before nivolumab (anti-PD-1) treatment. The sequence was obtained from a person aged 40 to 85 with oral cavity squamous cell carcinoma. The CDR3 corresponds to CAETAGGPGNEQFF. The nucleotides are TGTGCCGAAACAGCGGGGGGGCCGGGCAATGAGCAGTTCTTC.